Following are 19 T cell receptor beta chains from one sample sequenced in a study of cytomegalovirus exposure and HLA in healthy donors. Researchers ran the PCR with 60 Vbeta and 13 Jbeta primers. Method: immunoSEQ multiplex PCR; TCRdb's copy keeps in-frame clones and lacks some. The table lists over 150,000 clones, 80% to 90% of them singletons. Sequenced input: PBMCs. The receptors stem from a girl between 5 and 17 years old in good health and CMV-seropositive.

About this clone: At one of its ends the junction is not consistent with the germline gene, which may arise from a read error. The rearrangement joins TRBV7-4 to TRBJ2-3; 11 bases are shared with TRBD2. CDR3 length equals 19 residues. The germline V gene has CDR1 SGHVT and CDR2 SQSDAQ. CDR3 residues: CASSLGRWASGGTTDTQYF. CDR3 DNA: TGTGCCAGCAGTTTAGGGCGGTGGGCTAGCGGGGGGACCACAGATACGCAGTATTTT.

The rearrangement uses TRBV2 and TRBJ1-2; 8 bases are a match to TRBD1. J gave up 5 bases and V 2 bases, and 13 bases lay outside the gene matches. This CDR3 comprises 17 residues. Germline loops: CDR1 SNHLY, CDR2 FYNNEI. DNA for the CDR3: TGTGCCAGCAGTGAAATAGGCAGGGGGCTTAATAATTATGGCTACACCTTC. This translates into CASSEIGRGLNNYGYTF.

This chain links TRBV6-1 with TRBJ2-2, with 8 positions matching TRBD1. V lost 7 bases, J lost 1 base, and 5 bases stayed unmatched. The V gene's germline CDR1 is MNHNS and CDR2 SASEGT. CDR3 length equals 15 residues. CDR3 bases: TGTGCCAGCATACTCGGACAGGGGAACACCGGGGAGCTGTTTTTT. Translating it yields CASILGQGNTGELFF.

This clone turned up a few times. This chain connects TRBV29-1 to TRBJ2-5; 9 bases are a match to TRBD2. With V trimmed by 5 bases and J by 2 bases, 6 bases remained unmatched. CDR1 SQVTM and CDR2 ANQGSEA come from the germline V gene. The CDR3 loop spans 14 amino acids. This CDR3 is CSVLAGAVQETQYF. The CDR3, as DNA: TGCAGCGTTTTAGCGGGGGCCGTTCAAGAGACCCAGTACTTC.

This rearrangement joins TRBV10-3 to TRBJ1-1; 8 nucleotides line up with TRBD1. Germline-derived CDR1 and CDR2 are ENHRY and SYGVKD. V shed 8 bases, J shed 4 bases, and the junction held 9 bases outside the gene matches. CDR3 size: 14 residues. The CDR3 loop reads CAIGRTGSLTEAFF. The CDR3 DNA is TGTGCCATCGGTAGGACAGGGTCGCTCACTGAAGCTTTCTTT.

The chain couples TRBV6-5 to TRBJ1-2; 7 bases are a match to TRBD1. The CDR3 is made up of 13 amino acids. The V gene's germline CDR1 is MNHEY and CDR2 SVGAGI. V lost 5 bases and J lost 5; bases outside the gene matches: 5. CDR3 protein: CASSPRTGYGYTF. The CDR3 nucleotides are TGTGCCAGCAGTCCACGGACAGGTTATGGCTACACCTTC.

J is TRBJ2-2 and V is TRBV11-3; the D gene is possibly TRBD2 (6 bases). Germline assignment: CDR1 SGHNT and CDR2 YENEEA. The CDR3 spans 19 residues. Trimming took off 5 bases at V and 0 bases at J, with 22 bases between the two ends. CDR3 loop: CASSRRWEESYSNTGELFF. The CDR3 DNA follows: TGTGCCAGCAGCCGACGGTGGGAGGAATCCTATTCGAACACCGGGGAGCTGTTTTTT. The full variable domain, rest sourced from reference TRBV11-3 and TRBJ2-2, is EAGVVQSPRYKIIEKKQPVAFWCNPISGHNTLYWYLQNLGQGPELLIRYENEEAVDDSQLPKDRFSAERLKGVDSTLKIQPAELGDSAVYLCASSRRWEESYSNTGELFFGEGSRLTVL.

This sequence joins TRBV7-9 and TRBJ2-2; 8 bases align to TRBD2. V shed 5 bases, J shed 2 bases, and the junction held 10 bases outside the gene matches. This CDR3 has 17 residues. Germline V gives CDR1 SEHNR, CDR2 FQNEAQ (reference sequence). The CDR3 DNA sequence: TGTGCCAGCAGCCCCCGGGGGGGCCTTAGAAACACCGGGGAGCTGTTTTTT. This codes for CASSPRGGLRNTGELFF.

The chain has TRBV2 and TRBJ1-3, with D perhaps matching TRBD1 (6 bases). CDR1 is SNHLY and CDR2 is FYNNEI in the germline V gene. This CDR3 region has 15 residues. V lost 2 bases and J 9 bases, leaving 17 bases between the germline ends. This chain's CDR3 is CASSERWDTTGTIYF. CDR3 bases: TGTGCCAGCAGTGAAAGGTGGGACACCACTGGCACCATATATTTT.

This rearrangement joins TRBV7-3 to TRBJ1-6; 9 nucleotides agree with TRBD1. V gave up 5 bases and J gave up 7 bases; unmatched junction bases: 3. This CDR3 contains 14 residues. Germline CDR1 reads SGHTA; CDR2 reads FQGTGA. CDR3: CASSEGQGNSPLHF. CDR3 nucleotides: TGTGCCAGCAGCGAGGGACAGGGCAATTCACCCCTCCACTTT.

J is TRBJ1-1 and V is TRBV4-2, with D perhaps matching TRBD1 (5 bases). This CDR3 is 16 amino acids long. CDR1 LGHNA and CDR2 YNFKEQ come from the germline V gene. Between the trimmed V and J ends, which lost 2 bases and 1 base, there was a span of 14 bases. CDR3 sequence (DNA): TGTGCCAGCAGCCAAAGTGAGGGCGGGGGGAACACTGAAGCTTTCTTT. Translated: CASSQSEGGGNTEAFF.

The gene calls are TRBV27 and TRBJ1-2; D is undetermined. This CDR3 contains 15 residues. Germline CDR1 is MNHEY and CDR2 is SMNVEV (reference sequence). V dropped 5 bases and J dropped 3 bases, with 16 bases sitting between them. In DNA form, the CDR3 reads TGTGCCAGCAGTCTCTGGGCCTCCTGGGACTATGGCTACACCTTC. Amino acid sequence: CASSLWASWDYGYTF.

The V gene is TRBV5-1, the J gene TRBJ1-2; possibly TRBD1 for D (5 bases). The CDR3 covers 16 residues. The ends were cut back, 4 bases at V and 0 bases at J, with 16 bases in the middle. Germline V gives CDR1 SGHRS, CDR2 YFSETQ. The CDR3, as DNA: TGCGCCAGCAGCCAACTGGCGGGACGTACTAACTATGGCTACACCTTC. Its translation is CASSQLAGRTNYGYTF.

The count of this clone is one. V is TRBV12-5 and J is TRBJ2-1; 11 bases are shared with TRBD2. The J segment lost 4 bases and the V segment lost 6 bases, leaving 8 bases of the junction unmatched. The CDR3 sequence is 16 residues long. Germline-derived CDR1 and CDR2 are LGHNT and FRNRAP. Written as DNA, the CDR3 is TGTGCTAGTGGGAAGACCGGGACTAGCGGTTACAATGAGCAGTTCTTC. Translation gives CASGKTGTSGYNEQFF.

V usage is TRBV6-4 and J usage is TRBJ2-2; no definite D call. The ends were cut back, 0 bases at V and 1 base at J, with 15 bases in the middle. The CDR3 loop spans 18 amino acids. Germline CDR1 reads MRHNA; CDR2 reads SNTAGT. The chain's CDR3 is CASSDSPADLLNTGELFF. The CDR3 DNA reads TGTGCCAGCAGTGACTCTCCGGCAGACTTACTGAACACCGGGGAGCTGTTTTTT.

The chain carries TRBV5-4 and TRBJ2-7, with D possibly being TRBD2 (6 bases). The germline V and J ends were trimmed by 4 bases and 3 bases, with 17 bases remaining between them. The germline V gene has CDR1 SGHNT and CDR2 YYREEE (reference sequence). This CDR3 has 15 amino acids. CDR3 sequence: CASSEGLRTSYEQYF. CDR3 coding DNA: TGTGCCAGCAGCGAAGGACTACGGACGAGCTACGAGCAGTACTTC.

This chain connects TRBV7-9 to TRBJ2-1; no firm D call. Trimming took 8 bases from V and 2 from J, leaving 7 bases between them. This CDR3 spans 12 amino acids. Germline V lookup: CDR1 SEHNR, CDR2 FQNEAQ (reference sequence). DNA for the CDR3: TGTGCCAGCGCGATTCCCTACAATGAGCAGTTCTTC. This codes for CASAIPYNEQFF.

The chain uses TRBV4-1 and TRBJ1-2; D might be TRBD1 (5 bases). The CDR3 is 16 amino acids. CDR1 MGHRA and CDR2 YSYEKL come from the germline V gene. Trimming took off 1 base at V and 8 bases at J, with 20 bases between the two ends. In DNA, the CDR3 is TGCGCCAGCAGCCAAGGGAGGGTTAATATGGGGGAAGGCTACACCTTC. It encodes CASSQGRVNMGEGYTF.

The rearrangement links TRBV10-2 to TRBJ1-3; tentative D call: TRBD1 (5 bases). There are 14 residues in the CDR3. V lost 0 bases and J lost 4, with 7 bases in between. Germline CDR1 reads WSHSY; CDR2 reads SAAADI. The CDR3 loop reads CASSESGGGNTIYF. In DNA, the CDR3 is TGCGCCAGCAGTGAGTCTGGGGGGGGAAACACCATATATTTT.